This T cell receptor (beta chain) was profiled in a study of T-cell memory formation after mild COVID-19. Across the study: For the most part, TCR clusters were specific to one donor.

This clonotype has more than one count but fewer than ten. No antigen is known for it. The germline V and J ends were trimmed by 3 bases and 8 bases, with 13 bases remaining between them. The length of the CDR3 is 14 residues. Study-wide findings and caveats: The authors did not confirm SARS-CoV-2 specificity of second-wave clones peaking day 37. The study detected some responding clones in pre-infection memory, suggesting cross-reactive memory joined. Later expanders leaned toward CD4+, whereas clones contracting from day 15 to 85 were balanced CD4/CD8.

Each CDR3 protein is one row after TCRdb ran MiXCR on the 5' RACE reads. The profile shows about 190,000 distinct CDR3 sequences, 18% of them singletons. The sequence derives from an adult woman who had mild COVID-19 (a few samples of this study predate the infection). Cell type and time point are not known. Sample: PBMCs or a T cell subset sorted from them (not recorded which). The V gene is TRBV12-3 or TRBV12-4, the J gene TRBJ2-2, with D uncertain. The CDR3 is CASSFKVARGELFF. DNA of the CDR3: TGTGCCAGCAGTTTTAAGGTGGCGAGGGGGGAGCTGTTTTTT.